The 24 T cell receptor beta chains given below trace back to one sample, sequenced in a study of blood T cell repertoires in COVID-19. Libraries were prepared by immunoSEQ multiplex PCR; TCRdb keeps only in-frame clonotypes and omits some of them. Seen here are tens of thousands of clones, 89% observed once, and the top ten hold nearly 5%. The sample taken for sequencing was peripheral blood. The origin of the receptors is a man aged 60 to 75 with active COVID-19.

The CDR3: CASSQGTYEQYF. The CDR3 region has the DNA TGTGCCAGCAGCCAGGGGACCTACGAGCAGTACTTC. The chain joins TRBV5-6 to TRBJ2-7, with D tentatively TRBD1 (6 bases). CDR3 size: 12 residues. The V and J ends lost 4 bases and 2 bases respectively, with 7 bases between them. The germline CDR1 and CDR2 sequences are SGHDT and YYEEEE.

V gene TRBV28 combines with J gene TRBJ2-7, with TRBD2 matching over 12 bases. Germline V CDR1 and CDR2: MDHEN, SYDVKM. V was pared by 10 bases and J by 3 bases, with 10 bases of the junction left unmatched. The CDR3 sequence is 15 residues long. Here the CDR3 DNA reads TGTGCCACCACACTAGCGGGAGGCCGCGGCTACGAGCAGTACTTC. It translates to CATTLAGGRGYEQYF.

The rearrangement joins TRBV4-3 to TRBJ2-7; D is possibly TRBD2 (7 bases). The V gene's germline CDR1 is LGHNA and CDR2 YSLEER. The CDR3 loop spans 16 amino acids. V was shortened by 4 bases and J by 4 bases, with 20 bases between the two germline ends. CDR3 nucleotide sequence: TGCGCCAGCAGCCCTAACGGGGGGCGTCGGGTGTACGAGCAGTACTTC. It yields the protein CASSPNGGRRVYEQYF.

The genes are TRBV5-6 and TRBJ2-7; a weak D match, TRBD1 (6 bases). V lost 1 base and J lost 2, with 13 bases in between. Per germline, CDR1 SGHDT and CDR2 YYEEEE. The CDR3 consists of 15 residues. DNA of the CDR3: TGTGCCAGCAGCTTGACGGGCAGGGGAACCTACGAGCAGTACTTC. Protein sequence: CASSLTGRGTYEQYF.

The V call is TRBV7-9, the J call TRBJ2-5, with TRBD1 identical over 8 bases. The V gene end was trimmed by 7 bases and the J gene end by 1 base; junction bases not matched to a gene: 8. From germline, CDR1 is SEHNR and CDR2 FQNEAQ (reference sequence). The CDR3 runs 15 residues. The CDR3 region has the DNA TGTGCCAGCAACGAGGGACAGGTCTTCCAAGAGACCCAGTACTTC. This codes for CASNEGQVFQETQYF.

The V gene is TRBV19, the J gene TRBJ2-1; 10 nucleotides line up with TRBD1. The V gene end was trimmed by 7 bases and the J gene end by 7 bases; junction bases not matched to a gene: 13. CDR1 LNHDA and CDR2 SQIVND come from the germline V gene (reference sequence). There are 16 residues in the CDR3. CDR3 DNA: TGTGCCAGTAATACGGCTGTAAGGGACAGGGGAAATGAGCAGTTCTTC. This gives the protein CASNTAVRDRGNEQFF.

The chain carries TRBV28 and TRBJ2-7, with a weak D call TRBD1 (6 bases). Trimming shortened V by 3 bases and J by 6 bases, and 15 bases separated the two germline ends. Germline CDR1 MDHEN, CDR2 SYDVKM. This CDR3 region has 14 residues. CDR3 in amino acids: CASSLLPGVAEQYF. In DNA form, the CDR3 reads TGTGCCAGCAGTTTGTTACCAGGGGTGGCCGAGCAGTACTTC.

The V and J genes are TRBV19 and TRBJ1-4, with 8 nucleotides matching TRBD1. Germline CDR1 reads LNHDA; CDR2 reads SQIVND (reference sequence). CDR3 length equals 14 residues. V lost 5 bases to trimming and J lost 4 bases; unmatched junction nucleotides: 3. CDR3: CASSPDRVNEKLFF. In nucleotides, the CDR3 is TGTGCCAGTAGTCCGGACAGGGTTAATGAAAAACTGTTTTTT.

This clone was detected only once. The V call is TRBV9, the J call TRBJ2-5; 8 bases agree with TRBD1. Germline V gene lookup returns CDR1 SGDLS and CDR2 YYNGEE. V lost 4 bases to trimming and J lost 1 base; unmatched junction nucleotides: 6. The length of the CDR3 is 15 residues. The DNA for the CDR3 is TGTGCCAGCAGCTTAAGGACAGGGCTCCAAGAGACCCAGTACTTC. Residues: CASSLRTGLQETQYF.

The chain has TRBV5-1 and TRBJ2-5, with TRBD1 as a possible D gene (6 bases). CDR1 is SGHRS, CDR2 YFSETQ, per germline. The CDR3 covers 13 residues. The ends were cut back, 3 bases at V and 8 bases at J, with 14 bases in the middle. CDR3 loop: CASSSPSGETQYF. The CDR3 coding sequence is TGCGCCAGCAGCTCACCGTCAGGGGAAACCCAGTACTTC.

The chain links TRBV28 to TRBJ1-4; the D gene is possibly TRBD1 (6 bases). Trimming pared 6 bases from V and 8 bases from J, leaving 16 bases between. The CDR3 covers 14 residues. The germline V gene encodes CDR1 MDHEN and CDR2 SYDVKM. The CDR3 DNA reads TGTGCCAGCAGCTCCCAACAGGGTCGGGAAAAACTGTTTTTT. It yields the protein CASSSQQGREKLFF.

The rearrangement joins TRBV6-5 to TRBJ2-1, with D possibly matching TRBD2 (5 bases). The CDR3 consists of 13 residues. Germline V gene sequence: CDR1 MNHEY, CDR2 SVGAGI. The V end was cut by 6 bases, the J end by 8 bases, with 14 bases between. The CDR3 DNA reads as TGTGCCAGCAGGTTACTAGGGTTCGATGAGCAGTTCTTC. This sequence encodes CASRLLGFDEQFF.

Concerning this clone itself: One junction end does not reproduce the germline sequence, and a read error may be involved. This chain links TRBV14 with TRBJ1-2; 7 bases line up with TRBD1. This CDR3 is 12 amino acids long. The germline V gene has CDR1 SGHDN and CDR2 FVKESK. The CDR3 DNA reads TGTGCCAGCAGCCCTTGGACAGGCCGTCTGTACTTC. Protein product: CASSPWTGRLYF. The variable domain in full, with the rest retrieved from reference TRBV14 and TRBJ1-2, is EAGVTQFPSHSVIEKGQTVTLRCDPISGHDNLYWYRRVMGKEIKFLLHFVKESKQDESGMPNNRFLAERTGGTYSTLKVQPAELEDSGVYFCASSPWTGRLYFGSGTRLTVV.

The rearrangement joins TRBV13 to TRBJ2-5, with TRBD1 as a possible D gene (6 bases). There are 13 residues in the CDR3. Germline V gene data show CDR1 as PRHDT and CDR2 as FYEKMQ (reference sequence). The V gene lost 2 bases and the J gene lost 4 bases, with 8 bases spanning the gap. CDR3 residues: CASSLSRGETQYF. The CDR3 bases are TGTGCCAGCAGCTTAAGCAGGGGAGAGACCCAGTACTTC.

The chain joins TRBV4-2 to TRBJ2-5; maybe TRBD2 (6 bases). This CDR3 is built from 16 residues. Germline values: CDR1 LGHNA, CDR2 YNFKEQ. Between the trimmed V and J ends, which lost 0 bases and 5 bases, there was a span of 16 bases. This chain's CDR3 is CASSQDGGSVGETQYF. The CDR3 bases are TGTGCCAGCAGCCAAGATGGGGGGAGTGTCGGGGAGACCCAGTACTTC.

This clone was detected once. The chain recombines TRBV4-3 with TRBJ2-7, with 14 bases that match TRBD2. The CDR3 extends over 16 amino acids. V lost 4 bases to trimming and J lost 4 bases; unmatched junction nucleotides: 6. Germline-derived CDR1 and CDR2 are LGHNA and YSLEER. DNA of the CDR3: TGCGCCAGCAGCCGGGAAGGGACTAGCGGGGGTTACGAGCAGTACTTC. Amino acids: CASSREGTSGGYEQYF.

CDR3 in amino acids: CASSLPPSGIAKNIQYF. The CDR3 coding sequence is TGTGCCAGCAGTTTACCCCCTAGCGGAATAGCCAAAAACATTCAGTACTTC. This chain connects TRBV28 to TRBJ2-4; 7 bases are shared with TRBD2. The germline V gene encodes CDR1 MDHEN and CDR2 SYDVKM. Trimming took 2 bases from V and 0 from J; bases not matched to a gene: 7. The CDR3 runs to 17 residues.

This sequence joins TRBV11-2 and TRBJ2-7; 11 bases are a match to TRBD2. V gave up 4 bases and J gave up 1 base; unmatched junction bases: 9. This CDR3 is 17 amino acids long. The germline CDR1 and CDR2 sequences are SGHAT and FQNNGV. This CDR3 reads CASSSPLAGGSSYEQYF. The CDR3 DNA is TGTGCCAGCAGCTCCCCGCTAGCGGGAGGATCATCCTACGAGCAGTACTTC.

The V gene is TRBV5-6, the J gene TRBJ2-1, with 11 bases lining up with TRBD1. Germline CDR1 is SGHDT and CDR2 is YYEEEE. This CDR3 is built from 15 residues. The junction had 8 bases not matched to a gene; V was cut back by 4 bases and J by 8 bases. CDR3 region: CASSLGQGAGYEQFF. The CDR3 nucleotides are TGTGCCAGCAGCCTTGGACAGGGGGCAGGGTATGAGCAGTTCTTC. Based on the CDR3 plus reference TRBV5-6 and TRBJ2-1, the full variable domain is DAGVTQSPTHLIKTRGQQVTLRCSPKSGHDTVSWYQQALGQGPQFIFQYYEEEERQRGNFPDRFSGHQFPNYSSELNVNALLLGDSALYLCASSLGQGAGYEQFFGPGTRLTVL.

CDR3 protein: CASSESGFPGELFF. The CDR3 DNA sequence: TGTGCCAGCAGTGAATCCGGGTTCCCCGGGGAGCTGTTTTTT. The gene calls are TRBV25-1 and TRBJ2-2; D unresolved. V lost 1 base and J lost 6, with 9 bases in between. The germline V gene has CDR1 MGHDK and CDR2 SYGVNS. The CDR3 runs to 14 residues.

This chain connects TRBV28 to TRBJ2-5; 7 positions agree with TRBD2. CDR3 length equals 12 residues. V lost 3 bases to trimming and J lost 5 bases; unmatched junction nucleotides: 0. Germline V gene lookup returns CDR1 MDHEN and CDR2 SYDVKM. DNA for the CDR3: TGTGCCAGCAGTTTCGGGGGGGAGACCCAGTACTTC. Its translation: CASSFGGETQYF.

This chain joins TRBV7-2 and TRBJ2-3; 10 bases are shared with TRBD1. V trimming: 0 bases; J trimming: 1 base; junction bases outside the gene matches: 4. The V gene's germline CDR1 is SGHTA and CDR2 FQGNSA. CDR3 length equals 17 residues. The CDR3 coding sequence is TGTGCCAGCAGCTTAGCCACCGGGACAGGGGGCACAGATACGCAGTATTTT. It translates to CASSLATGTGGTDTQYF.

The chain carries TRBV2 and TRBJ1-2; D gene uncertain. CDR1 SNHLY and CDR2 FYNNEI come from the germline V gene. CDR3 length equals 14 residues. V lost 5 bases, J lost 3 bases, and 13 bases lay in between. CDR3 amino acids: CASSPESGDYGYTF. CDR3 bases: TGTGCCAGCAGTCCGGAATCGGGAGACTATGGCTACACCTTC.

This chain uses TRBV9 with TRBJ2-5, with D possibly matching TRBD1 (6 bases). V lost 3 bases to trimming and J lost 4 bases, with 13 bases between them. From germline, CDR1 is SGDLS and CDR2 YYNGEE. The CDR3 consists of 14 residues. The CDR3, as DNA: TGTGCCAGCAGCGACCGTGGGGGCGGAGAGACCCAGTACTTC. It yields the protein CASSDRGGGETQYF.